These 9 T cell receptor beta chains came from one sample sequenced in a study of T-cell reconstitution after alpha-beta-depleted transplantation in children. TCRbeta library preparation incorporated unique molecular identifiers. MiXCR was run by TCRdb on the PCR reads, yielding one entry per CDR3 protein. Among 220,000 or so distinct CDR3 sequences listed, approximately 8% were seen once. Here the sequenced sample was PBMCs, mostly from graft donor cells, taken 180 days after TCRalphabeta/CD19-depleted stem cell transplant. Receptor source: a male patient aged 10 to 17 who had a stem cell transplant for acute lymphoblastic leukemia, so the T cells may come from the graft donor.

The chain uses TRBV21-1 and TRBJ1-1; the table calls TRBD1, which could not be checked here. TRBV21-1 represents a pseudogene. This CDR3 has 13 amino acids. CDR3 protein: CASSKARGTEAFF. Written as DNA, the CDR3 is TGTGCCAGCAGCAAAGCCAGGGGCACTGAAGCTTTCTTT.

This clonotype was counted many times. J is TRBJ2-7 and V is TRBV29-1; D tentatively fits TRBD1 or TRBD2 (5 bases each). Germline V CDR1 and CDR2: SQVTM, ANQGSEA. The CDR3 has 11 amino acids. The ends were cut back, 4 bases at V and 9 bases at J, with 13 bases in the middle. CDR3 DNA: TGCAGCGTTGGGGGGAATAGGGGGCAGTACTTC. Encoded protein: CSVGGNRGQYF.

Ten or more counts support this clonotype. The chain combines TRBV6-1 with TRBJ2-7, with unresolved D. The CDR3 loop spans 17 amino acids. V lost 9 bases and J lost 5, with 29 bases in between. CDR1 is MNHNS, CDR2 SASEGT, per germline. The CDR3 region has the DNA TGTGCCAGGGTCATGTGTGGGTGGGGAACTCCTTTGGACGAGCAGTACTTC. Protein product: CARVMCGWGTPLDEQYF.

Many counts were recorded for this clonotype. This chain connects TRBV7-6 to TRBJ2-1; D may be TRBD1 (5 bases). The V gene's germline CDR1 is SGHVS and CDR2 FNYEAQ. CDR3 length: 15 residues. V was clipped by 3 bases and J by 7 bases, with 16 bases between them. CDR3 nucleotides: TGTGCCAGCAGCTTTACAAGGGGATACAATAATGAGCAGTTCTTC. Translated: CASSFTRGYNNEQFF.

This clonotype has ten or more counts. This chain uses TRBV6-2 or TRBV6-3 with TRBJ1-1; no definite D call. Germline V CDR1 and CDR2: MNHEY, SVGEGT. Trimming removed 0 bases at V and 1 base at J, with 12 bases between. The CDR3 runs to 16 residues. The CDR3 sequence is CASSYSVSLGNTEAFF. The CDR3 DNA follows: TGTGCCAGCAGTTACTCGGTCAGCCTGGGGAACACTGAAGCTTTCTTT.

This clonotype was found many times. The CDR3 DNA follows: TGTGCCAGCAGCTCCACATCAGTGAGTTACGGTGAGCAGTTCTTC. This gives the protein CASSSTSVSYGEQFF. The chain combines TRBV7-3 with TRBJ2-1; D is ambiguous. The germline V and J ends were trimmed by 4 bases and 9 bases, with 19 bases remaining between them. The CDR3 is 15 amino acids. CDR1 and CDR2 from the germline V gene are SGHTA and FQGTGA.

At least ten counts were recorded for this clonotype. Here the CDR3 DNA reads TGTGCCAGCAGATTTAAAGGACTAGCGGGGCCCGGGGAGCTGTTTTTT. Protein sequence: CASRFKGLAGPGELFF. This sequence joins TRBV7-2 and TRBJ2-2; 12 nucleotides line up with TRBD2. The CDR3 consists of 16 residues. Germline V gene data show CDR1 as SGHTA and CDR2 as FQGNSA. The V and J ends lost 6 bases and 6 bases, in that order; junction bases with no gene match: 8.

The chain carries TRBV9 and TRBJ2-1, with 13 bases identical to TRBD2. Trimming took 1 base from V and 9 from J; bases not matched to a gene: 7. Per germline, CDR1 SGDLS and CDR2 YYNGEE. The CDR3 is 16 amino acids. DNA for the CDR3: TGTGCCAGCAGCGTAACCGGGACTAGCGGGAATATTGAGCAGTTCTTC. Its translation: CASSVTGTSGNIEQFF.

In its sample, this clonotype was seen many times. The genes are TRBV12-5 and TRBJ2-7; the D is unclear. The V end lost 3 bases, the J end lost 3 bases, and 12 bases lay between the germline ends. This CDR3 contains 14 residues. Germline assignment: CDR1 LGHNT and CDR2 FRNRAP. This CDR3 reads CASGLRASYYEQYF. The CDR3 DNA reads TGTGCTAGTGGTTTAAGGGCTTCCTACTACGAGCAGTACTTC.